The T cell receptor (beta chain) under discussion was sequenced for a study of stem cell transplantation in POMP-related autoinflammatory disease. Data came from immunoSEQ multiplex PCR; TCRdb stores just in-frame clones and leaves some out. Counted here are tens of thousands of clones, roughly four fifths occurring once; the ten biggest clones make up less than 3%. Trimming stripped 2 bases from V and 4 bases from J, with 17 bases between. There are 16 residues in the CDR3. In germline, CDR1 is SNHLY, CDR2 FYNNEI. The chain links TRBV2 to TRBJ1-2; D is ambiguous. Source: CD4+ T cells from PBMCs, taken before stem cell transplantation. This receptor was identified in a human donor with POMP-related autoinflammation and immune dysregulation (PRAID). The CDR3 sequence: CASSEFGGIVGYGYTF. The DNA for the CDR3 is TGTGCCAGCAGTGAATTCGGAGGGATTGTGGGCTATGGCTACACCTTC.